Below are 17 T cell receptor beta chains sequenced from a single sample in a study of blood T cell repertoires in COVID-19. Here immunoSEQ multiplex PCR was the method, and the copy in TCRdb shows in-frame clones only, minus some. In the table there are 300,000 to 450,000 clones, roughly nine tenths of which are singletons. The sequenced material came from PBMCs or T cells enriched from blood (not recorded which). Receptor source: a man younger than 30 who had recovered from COVID-19.

CDR3 protein: CASSEARQGGMYF. DNA for the CDR3: TGTGCCAGCAGCGAAGCCCGACAGGGCGGAATGTACTTC. The V gene is TRBV11-2, the J gene TRBJ2-7; TRBD1 aligns across 7 bases. Germline V gene sequence: CDR1 SGHAT, CDR2 FQNNGV. The CDR3 runs to 13 residues. Losses at the gene ends were 5 bases for V and 12 bases for J; bases not matched to a gene: 13. Filled out from reference TRBV11-2 and TRBJ2-7, the complete variable domain reads EAGVAQSPRYKIIEKRQSVAFWCNPISGHATLYWYQQILGQGPKLLIQFQNNGVVDDSQLPKDRFSAERLKGVDSTLKIQPAKLEDSAVYLCASSEARQGGMYFGPGTRLTVT.

This clone was observed a single time. The chain uses TRBV28 and TRBJ2-1, with 9 bases matching TRBD2. Germline V gene data show CDR1 as MDHEN and CDR2 as SYDVKM. After removal of 3 bases from V and 9 bases from J, the junction contained 9 bases not matched to a gene. The CDR3 runs to 15 residues. CDR3 region: CASSFSRAGGREQFF. CDR3 sequence (DNA): TGTGCCAGCAGTTTTTCACGCGCGGGAGGGCGTGAGCAGTTCTTC.

The V gene is TRBV18, the J gene TRBJ1-3, with D possibly TRBD1 on 6 matching bases. The germline V and J ends were trimmed by 4 bases and 2 bases, with 21 bases remaining between them. The CDR3 consists of 18 residues. Germline V lookup: CDR1 KGHSH, CDR2 LQKENI. The CDR3 protein is CASSRVAAQGLAGNTIYF. The CDR3 nucleotides are TGTGCCAGCTCACGTGTCGCTGCACAGGGATTAGCTGGAAACACCATATATTTT.

This clone appeared once. The J gene is TRBJ2-1, the V gene TRBV27; 10 nucleotides align to TRBD2. Germline-derived CDR1 and CDR2 are MNHEY and SMNVEV (reference sequence). The CDR3 covers 15 residues. V lost 3 bases and J lost 5; bases outside the gene matches: 4. The CDR3 sequence is CASSLTGLANNEQFF. CDR3 DNA: TGTGCCAGCAGTTTGACGGGACTAGCGAACAATGAGCAGTTCTTC.

V is TRBV3-1 (or the pseudogene TRBV3-2) and J is TRBJ2-7, with unresolved D. The CDR3 sequence is 12 residues long. Germline loops: CDR1 LGHDT, CDR2 YNNKEL (reference sequence). The germline V and J ends were trimmed by 1 base and 6 bases, with 7 bases remaining between them. The CDR3 DNA is TGTGCCAGCAGCCAAGTGCTGAGCGAGCAGTACTTC. It translates to CASSQVLSEQYF.

The chain uses TRBV15 and TRBJ1-1, with D unclear. Trimming stripped 1 base from V and 4 bases from J, with 10 bases between. Germline assignment: CDR1 LNHNV and CDR2 YYDKDF (reference sequence). The CDR3 sequence is 14 residues long. The CDR3 region is CATSRGRAATEAFF. The CDR3 DNA sequence: TGTGCCACCAGCAGAGGCCGAGCGGCCACTGAAGCTTTCTTT.

This clone was counted a single time. The V and J genes are TRBV9 and TRBJ1-2; perhaps TRBD1 as D (6 bases). V lost 4 bases, J lost 4 bases, and 20 bases lay in between. Germline V gene lookup returns CDR1 SGDLS and CDR2 YYNGEE. This CDR3 region has 16 residues. This chain's CDR3 is CASSPPGLTGSYGYTF. CDR3 nucleotides: TGTGCCAGCAGCCCGCCTGGACTGACAGGTAGCTATGGCTACACCTTC.

This chain links TRBV6-2 or TRBV6-3 with TRBJ2-5; TRBD1 matches at 7 bases. The V and J ends lost 6 bases and 5 bases, in that order; junction bases with no gene match: 15. This CDR3 contains 16 residues. In germline, CDR1 is MNHEY, CDR2 SVGEGT. The CDR3 nucleotides are TGTGCCAGCAGCCGGTTCGGGACAGCCTCGGGGGAGACCCAGTACTTC. This encodes CASSRFGTASGETQYF.

The count of this clone is one. V is TRBV7-9 and J is TRBJ2-3, with D uncertain. Germline CDR1 reads SEHNR; CDR2 reads FQNEAQ (reference sequence). This CDR3 has 14 residues. V was cut by 4 bases and J by 0 bases, with 8 bases left in between. The CDR3 reads CASSSPTSTDTQYF. The CDR3 DNA sequence: TGTGCCAGCAGCTCTCCTACTAGCACAGATACGCAGTATTTT. The full variable domain, with the rest looked up from reference TRBV7-9 and TRBJ2-3, is DTGVSQNPRHKITKRGQNVTFRCDPISEHNRLYWYRQTLGQGPEFLTYFQNEAQLEKSRLLSDRFSAERPKGSFSTLEIQRTEQGDSAMYLCASSSPTSTDTQYFGPGTRLTVL.

V usage is TRBV5-6 and J usage is TRBJ1-4; TRBD1 aligns across 9 bases. Germline loops: CDR1 SGHDT, CDR2 YYEEEE. V lost 2 bases and J lost 5; bases outside the gene matches: 4. This CDR3 comprises 15 residues. CDR3 region: CASSLIGTGNEKLFF. For the CDR3, the DNA is TGTGCCAGCAGCTTAATCGGGACAGGGAATGAAAAACTGTTTTTT.

To note about this clone: Distinct nucleotide sequences in the sample also encode this CDR3. The J gene is TRBJ2-2, the V gene TRBV5-1; no reliable D call. Trimming left V 0 bases short and J 2 bases short, with 5 bases between. The CDR3 runs 14 residues. Germline V lookup: CDR1 SGHRS, CDR2 YFSETQ. The CDR3 DNA sequence: TGCGCCAGCAGCTTGGGACAAAACACCGGGGAGCTGTTTTTT. Encoded protein: CASSLGQNTGELFF.

The chain uses TRBV11-2 and TRBJ1-6; TRBD1 agrees at 10 bases. The V gene's germline CDR1 is SGHAT and CDR2 FQNNGV. V gave up 4 bases and J gave up 10 bases; unmatched junction bases: 10. The CDR3 loop spans 16 amino acids. CDR3 sequence (DNA): TGTGCCAGCAGCTCCATCCCGGGACAGGGGAGCTCACCCCTCCACTTT. Translation: CASSSIPGQGSSPLHF.

The chain has TRBV7-9 and TRBJ2-7, with D possibly being TRBD1 (6 bases). The CDR3 is made up of 17 amino acids. Per the germline V gene, CDR1 is SEHNR and CDR2 is FQNEAQ (reference sequence). V dropped 5 bases and J dropped 0 bases, with 20 bases sitting between them. CDR3: CASSRWTAKTDSYEQYF. The DNA of the CDR3 is TGTGCCAGCAGCCGATGGACAGCCAAAACTGACTCCTACGAGCAGTACTTC. Based on the CDR3 plus reference TRBV7-9 and TRBJ2-7, the full variable domain is DTGVSQNPRHKITKRGQNVTFRCDPISEHNRLYWYRQTLGQGPEFLTYFQNEAQLEKSRLLSDRFSAERPKGSFSTLEIQRTEQGDSAMYLCASSRWTAKTDSYEQYFGPGTRLTVT.

This clone was observed a single time. The rearrangement links TRBV12-3 or TRBV12-4 to TRBJ2-7; 7 nucleotides agree with TRBD1. CDR3 length: 13 residues. The J segment lost 5 bases and the V segment lost 6 bases, leaving 7 bases of the junction unmatched. CDR3 coding DNA: TGTGCCAGCAGCCCAGGGACAGCTAACGAGCAGTACTTC. Its translation: CASSPGTANEQYF.

The rearrangement links TRBV7-3 to TRBJ1-2; 8 nucleotides align to TRBD1. The CDR3 loop spans 17 amino acids. Germline trimming cut 2 bases from V and 4 bases from J; bases unmatched to any gene: 12. Germline V lookup: CDR1 SGHTA, CDR2 FQGTGA. The CDR3 DNA sequence: TGTGCCAGCAGCTTAGAAGGGGGACAGGATTCCGGCTATGGCTACACCTTC. Protein: CASSLEGGQDSGYGYTF. The full variable domain, rest sourced from reference TRBV7-3 and TRBJ1-2, is GAGVSQTPSNKVTEKGKYVELRCDPISGHTALYWYRQSLGQGPEFLIYFQGTGAADDSGLPNDRFFAVRPEGSVSTLKIQRTERGDSAVYLCASSLEGGQDSGYGYTFGSGTRLTVV.

The chain recombines TRBV4-2 with TRBJ2-7; a weak D match, TRBD1 (5 bases). The CDR3 extends over 16 amino acids. CDR1 LGHNA and CDR2 YNFKEQ come from the germline V gene. The V gene lost 0 bases and the J gene lost 0 bases, with 12 bases spanning the gap. CDR3 bases: TGTGCCAGCAGCCAAGAGGGGCAGAACCCCTCCTACGAGCAGTACTTC. This sequence encodes CASSQEGQNPSYEQYF.

The chain carries TRBV27 and TRBJ2-7, with D possibly matching TRBD2 (5 bases). This CDR3 spans 13 amino acids. V was cut by 1 base and J by 6 bases, with 10 bases left in between. CDR1 is MNHEY and CDR2 is SMNVEV in the germline V gene (reference sequence). The CDR3 spells CASSLFLGGEQYF. The DNA for the CDR3 is TGTGCCAGCAGTTTATTCCTTGGAGGCGAGCAGTACTTC.